The 26 T cell receptor beta chains reported below all come from one sample, sequenced in a study of shared clonotypes between healthy human individuals. Profiling relied on immunoSEQ multiplex PCR, and the TCRdb table lists in-frame clones only, not all of them. The table records millions of clones, over 85% of them present only once. Specimen: naive CD4+ T cells sorted from blood. Indicated subset: CD45RA+ positively selected. The origin of the receptors is a man younger than 30 in good health.

The chain combines TRBV16 with TRBJ2-2, with D maybe TRBD1 (5 bases). This CDR3 comprises 14 residues. Looked up from germline, CDR1 is KGHSY and CDR2 is FQNENV. The V gene lost 0 bases and the J gene lost 3 bases, with 5 bases spanning the gap. The CDR3: CASSQSRDTGELFF. CDR3 DNA sequence: TGTGCCAGCAGCCAATCCAGGGACACCGGGGAGCTGTTTTTT.

This chain connects TRBV6-5 to TRBJ2-7; weak D call: TRBD1 (5 bases). Germline CDR1 MNHEY, CDR2 SVGAGI. Trimming left V 2 bases short and J 2 bases short, with 13 bases between. CDR3 size: 15 residues. The CDR3 loop reads CASSYDRQRTYEQYF. In DNA form, the CDR3 reads TGTGCCAGCAGTTACGACCGACAGAGAACCTACGAGCAGTACTTC.

The chain is built from TRBV7-2 and TRBJ2-1; 7 bases fit TRBD2. Unmatched junction bases numbered 10, after V lost 5 bases and J lost 0 bases. CDR1 is SGHTA, CDR2 FQGNSA, per germline. The CDR3 has 17 residues. The CDR3 DNA reads as TGTGCCAGCAGCCCAGCGGGGACTACCGGCTCCTACAATGAGCAGTTCTTC. Translating gives CASSPAGTTGSYNEQFF.

The rearrangement joins TRBV11-3 to TRBJ2-1, with D hard to call. The CDR3 has 16 residues. Germline CDR1 reads SGHNT; CDR2 reads YENEEA. V was shortened by 4 bases and J by 0 bases, with 13 bases between the two germline ends. This CDR3 is CASSSREANSYNEQFF. CDR3 bases: TGTGCCAGCAGCTCCCGAGAAGCTAACTCCTACAATGAGCAGTTCTTC.

The genes are TRBV5-1 and TRBJ2-3; 8 bases are a match to TRBD2. V trimming: 3 bases; J trimming: 2 bases; junction bases outside the gene matches: 8. The CDR3 totals 16 residues. Per germline, CDR1 SGHRS and CDR2 YFSETQ. CDR3 in amino acids: CASSSRTSQNTDTQYF. CDR3 nucleotides: TGCGCCAGCAGCTCGCGGACTAGCCAAAACACAGATACGCAGTATTTT.

The chain uses TRBV9 and TRBJ2-1; the D gene is possibly TRBD2 (7 bases). Looked up from germline, CDR1 is SGDLS and CDR2 is YYNGEE. The CDR3 runs 16 residues. V lost 5 bases and J 7 bases, leaving 22 bases between the germline ends. Written as DNA, the CDR3 is TGTGCCAGCAGGCCCGTGGGGGCGGGAGTGTATAATGAGCAGTTCTTC. It encodes CASRPVGAGVYNEQFF.

The rearrangement uses TRBV9 and TRBJ1-2, with 7 bases fitting TRBD1. The trim removed 1 base at V and 8 bases at J, leaving 8 bases unmatched. CDR1 and CDR2 from the germline V gene are SGDLS and YYNGEE. The length of the CDR3 is 14 residues. In DNA, the CDR3 is TGTGCCAGCAGCGTATCCCAGGGGGTTGGCGGCTACACCTTC. This codes for CASSVSQGVGGYTF.

This rearrangement joins TRBV7-9 to TRBJ2-5, with D possibly being TRBD2 (6 bases). V was clipped by 3 bases and J by 2 bases, with 10 bases between them. The CDR3 length is 14 residues. Germline CDR1 SEHNR, CDR2 FQNEAQ (reference sequence). In DNA, the CDR3 is TGTGCCAGCAGCTTCTTTAGCGGACAAGAGACCCAGTACTTC. Amino acid sequence: CASSFFSGQETQYF.

The rearrangement uses TRBV28 and TRBJ1-4; TRBD1 is a possible D gene (5 bases). Germline values: CDR1 MDHEN, CDR2 SYDVKM. Trimming cost V 5 bases and J 4 bases, with 11 bases left between them. The CDR3 spans 14 residues. CDR3 residues: CASSPRQINEKLFF. CDR3 DNA: TGTGCCAGCAGTCCCAGACAGATTAATGAAAAACTGTTTTTT.

The chain couples TRBV11-2 to TRBJ2-2; D is uncertain. The ends were cut back, 3 bases at V and 6 bases at J, with 8 bases in the middle. The CDR3 has 13 amino acids. Germline-derived CDR1 and CDR2 are SGHAT and FQNNGV. CDR3 in amino acids: CASSFQGPGELFF. Here the CDR3 DNA reads TGTGCCAGCAGCTTTCAAGGACCCGGGGAGCTGTTTTTT.

This clone came up once. CDR3 nucleotide sequence: TGTGCCAGTAGTACCACATGGGATGCGAACACTGAAGCTTTCTTT. It yields the protein CASSTTWDANTEAFF. V usage is TRBV19 and J usage is TRBJ1-1, with D unclear. The CDR3 consists of 15 residues. From germline, CDR1 is LNHDA and CDR2 SQIVND (reference sequence). The V gene lost 4 bases and the J gene lost 1 base, with 13 bases spanning the gap. Full variable domain (rest looked up from reference TRBV19 and TRBJ1-1): DGGITQSPKYLFRKEGQNVTLSCEQNLNHDAMYWYRQDPGQGLRLIYYSQIVNDFQKGDIAEGYSVSREKKESFPLTVTSAQKNPTAFYLCASSTTWDANTEAFFGQGTRLTVV.

Only a few counts were recorded for this clone. The chain recombines TRBV7-9 with TRBJ1-1, with D unclear. The CDR3 has 17 amino acids. V lost 5 bases and J 1 base, leaving 20 bases between the germline ends. CDR1 SEHNR and CDR2 FQNEAQ come from the germline V gene (reference sequence). The CDR3 loop reads CASSPRVQVGGNTEAFF. The CDR3 DNA reads as TGTGCCAGCAGCCCTCGTGTCCAGGTCGGCGGGAACACTGAAGCTTTCTTT.

The CDR3 DNA sequence: TGTGCCTGGACGGACGGGGCAGGGAACACCGGGGAGCTGTTTTTT. Amino acids: CAWTDGAGNTGELFF. The J gene is TRBJ2-2, the V gene TRBV30, with D perhaps TRBD1 or TRBD2 (5 bases each). The CDR3 covers 15 residues. Looked up from germline, CDR1 is GTSNPN and CDR2 is SVGIG (reference sequence). Trimming took off 4 bases at V and 1 base at J, with 13 bases between the two ends. The variable domain in full, with the rest retrieved from reference TRBV30 and TRBJ2-2, is SQTIHQWPATLVQPVGSPLSLECTVEGTSNPNLYWYRQAAGRGLQLLFYSVGIGQISSEVPQNLSASRPQDRQFILSSKKLLLSDSGFYLCAWTDGAGNTGELFFGEGSRLTVL.

V gene TRBV7-3 combines with J gene TRBJ2-2, with no clear D. Germline-derived CDR1 and CDR2 are SGHTA and FQGTGA. The V and J ends lost 2 bases and 4 bases respectively, with 11 bases between them. This CDR3 has 15 residues. CDR3 DNA sequence: TGTGCCAGCAGCTTATCCCCGCGCAGCACCGGGGAGCTGTTTTTT. Residues: CASSLSPRSTGELFF.

V is TRBV9 and J is TRBJ2-7; no clear D. The length of the CDR3 is 12 residues. V lost 2 bases and J lost 2, with 5 bases in between. The germline V gene has CDR1 SGDLS and CDR2 YYNGEE. The CDR3 DNA reads as TGTGCCAGCAGCGTTGGTGCCTACGAGCAGTACTTC. Amino acids: CASSVGAYEQYF. Supplemented by reference TRBV9 and TRBJ2-7, the full variable domain reads DSGVTQTPKHLITATGQRVTLRCSPRSGDLSVYWYQQSLDQGLQFLIQYYNGEERAKGNILERFSAQQFPDLHSELNLSSLELGDSALYFCASSVGAYEQYFGPGTRLTVT.

In regard to this clone: Other DNA sequences from this sample encode an identical CDR3 as well. This rearrangement joins TRBV5-1 to TRBJ2-7; possibly TRBD2 for D (5 bases). Germline CDR1 reads SGHRS; CDR2 reads YFSETQ. There are 14 residues in the CDR3. V dropped 0 bases and J dropped 3 bases, with 10 bases sitting between them. This CDR3 is CASSLDPGNYEQYF. The CDR3 bases are TGCGCCAGCAGCTTGGATCCGGGGAACTACGAGCAGTACTTC.

This clone has only a few counts. This chain joins TRBV2 and TRBJ1-1, with D tentatively TRBD1 (6 bases). This CDR3 region has 13 residues. V shed 6 bases and J shed 3 bases, with 11 bases lying between them. Germline CDR1 reads SNHLY; CDR2 reads FYNNEI. The CDR3 here is CASSYTGYTEAFF. The CDR3 DNA reads TGTGCCAGCAGCTATACAGGGTACACTGAAGCTTTCTTT.

This clone showed up just a few times. The V call is TRBV30, the J call TRBJ1-2; D gene uncertain. V lost 0 bases, J lost 2 bases, and 10 bases lay in between. The CDR3 consists of 14 residues. Germline lookup yields CDR1 GTSNPN and CDR2 SVGIG (reference sequence). The DNA of the CDR3 is TGTGCCTGGAGTGTCCGGGTCCTCAACTATGGCTACACCTTC. It translates to CAWSVRVLNYGYTF. Looking up the rest from reference TRBV30 and TRBJ1-2 gives the full variable domain: SQTIHQWPATLVQPVGSPLSLECTVEGTSNPNLYWYRQAAGRGLQLLFYSVGIGQISSEVPQNLSASRPQDRQFILSSKKLLLSDSGFYLCAWSVRVLNYGYTFGSGTRLTVV.

About this clone itself: At one boundary the junction diverges from the germline segment, which might be a read error. This chain uses TRBV7-9 with TRBJ2-1; 9 positions agree with TRBD1. The CDR3 contains 15 residues. Germline CDR1 reads SEHNR; CDR2 reads FQNEAQ (reference sequence). CDR3 DNA: TGCGCCAGCAGCACCGGGACAGGGTACGGGAGTGAGCAGTTCTTC. Translated: CASSTGTGYGSEQFF. The variable domain in full, with the rest retrieved from reference TRBV7-9 and TRBJ2-1, is DTGVSQNPRHKITKRGQNVTFRCDPISEHNRLYWYRQTLGQGPEFLTYFQNEAQLEKSRLLSDRFSAERPKGSFSTLEIQRTEQGDSAMYLCASSTGTGYGSEQFFGPGTRLTVL.

The chain links TRBV9 to TRBJ2-7; a weak D match, TRBD2 (6 bases). V was cut by 0 bases and J by 8 bases, with 12 bases left in between. This CDR3 comprises 13 residues. Germline CDR1 reads SGDLS; CDR2 reads YYNGEE. Here the CDR3 DNA reads TGTGCCAGCAGCGTAGGTCGGGAGACCCAGCAGTACTTC. It encodes CASSVGRETQQYF.

The CDR3, as DNA: TGTGCCAGCAGGAAGGGTTATTTAGCTTTCTTT. It is translated as CASRKGYLAFF. The rearrangement links TRBV6-5 to TRBJ1-1; D is unresolved. V lost 6 bases, J lost 10 bases, and 12 bases lay in between. Germline loops: CDR1 MNHEY, CDR2 SVGAGI. The CDR3 has 11 residues.

CDR3 sequence reads: CASSPRGGEDTQYF. In DNA, the CDR3 is TGTGCCAGCAGTCCTCGGGGGGGTGAGGATACGCAGTATTTT. The chain joins TRBV6-5 to TRBJ2-3, with 8 bases identical to TRBD2. The V segment lost 5 bases and the J segment 6 bases; nucleotides outside the gene matches: 7. The CDR3 is 14 residues long. Germline lookup yields CDR1 MNHEY and CDR2 SVGAGI.

The rearrangement uses TRBV15 and TRBJ2-7; no reliable D call. The germline V and J ends were trimmed by 0 bases and 2 bases, with 11 bases remaining between them. From germline, CDR1 is LNHNV and CDR2 YYDKDF (reference sequence). The CDR3 is 15 residues long. The chain's CDR3 is CATSREDSSTYEQYF. Here the CDR3 DNA reads TGTGCCACCAGCAGAGAGGATTCTTCAACCTACGAGCAGTACTTC.

The chain has TRBV5-1 and TRBJ2-5; tentatively, D is TRBD1 (7 bases). The length of the CDR3 is 16 residues. Trimming removed 0 bases at V and 3 bases at J, with 15 bases between. CDR1 SGHRS and CDR2 YFSETQ come from the germline V gene. The CDR3 loop is CASSLAVAGQKETQYF. The CDR3 DNA follows: TGCGCCAGCAGCTTGGCGGTCGCGGGACAGAAAGAGACCCAGTACTTC.

The chain joins TRBV4-3 to TRBJ2-5; TRBD1 matches 8 bases. This CDR3 region has 17 residues. CDR1 is LGHNA, CDR2 YSLEER, per germline. J was trimmed by 3 bases and V by 0 bases; bases with no gene match: 9. The CDR3 DNA reads as TGCGCCAGCAGCCAAGATTTCAGGGGGCAAAGGAAAGAGACCCAGTACTTC. Protein: CASSQDFRGQRKETQYF.

V and J are TRBV7-9 and TRBJ1-3; unclear D gene. Looked up from germline, CDR1 is SEHNR and CDR2 is FQNEAQ (reference sequence). V lost 4 bases and J lost 2, with 9 bases in between. There are 14 residues in the CDR3. The CDR3 sequence: CASSWGGPGNTIYF. The CDR3 DNA reads TGTGCCAGCAGCTGGGGTGGCCCTGGAAACACCATATATTTT.